Described below is a single T cell receptor (beta chain) sequence and its context. Its antigen is still unknown. The sample comes from a study of cytomegalovirus exposure and HLA in healthy donors. For the study at large: The roughly 110 validation repertoires were reported in a later analysis to have been generated on the same platform as the roughly 680 first-cohort repertoires. The study, taken as a whole, reports: The study labeled 150 or so TCR beta chains cytomegalovirus-associated.

The CDR3 is made up of 14 amino acids. V lost 1 base, J lost 6 bases, and 11 bases lay in between. Per germline, CDR1 MNHEY and CDR2 SMNVEV (reference sequence). Assay used: immunoSEQ multiplex PCR; TCRdb lists only in-frame clones, some missing. Of about 120,000 clones listed, 86% were seen once; the top ten hold around 5%. The sequenced sample was PBMCs. This TCR derives from a man younger than 30 in good health and CMV-seronegative. The V and J genes are TRBV27 and TRBJ2-3; D is uncertain. CDR3 coding DNA: TGTGCCAGCAGTTTATATCCGATTGCGGATACGCAGTATTTT. The encoded protein is CASSLYPIADTQYF.